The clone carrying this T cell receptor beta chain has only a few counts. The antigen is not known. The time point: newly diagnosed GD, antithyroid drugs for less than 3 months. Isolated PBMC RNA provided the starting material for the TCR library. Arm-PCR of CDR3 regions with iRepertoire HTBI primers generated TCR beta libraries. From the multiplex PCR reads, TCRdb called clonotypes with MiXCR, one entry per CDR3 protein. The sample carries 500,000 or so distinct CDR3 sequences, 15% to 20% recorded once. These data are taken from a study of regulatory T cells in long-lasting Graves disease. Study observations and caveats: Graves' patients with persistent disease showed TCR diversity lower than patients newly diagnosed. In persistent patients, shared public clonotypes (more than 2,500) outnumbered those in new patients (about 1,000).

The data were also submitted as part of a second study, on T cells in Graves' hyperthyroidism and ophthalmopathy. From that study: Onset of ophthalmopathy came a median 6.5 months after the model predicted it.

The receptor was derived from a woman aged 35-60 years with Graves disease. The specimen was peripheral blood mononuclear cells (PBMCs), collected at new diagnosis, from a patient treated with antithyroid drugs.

The CDR3 region is CASSLFDGSNQPQHF. The CDR3 DNA sequence: TGTGCCAGCAGCCTCTTCGACGGTAGCAATCAGCCCCAGCATTTT. The chain has TRBV12-3 or TRBV12-4 and TRBJ1-5; no clear D. Trimming stripped 6 bases from V and 0 bases from J, with 12 bases between. The CDR3 has 15 residues.